Listed below are T cell receptor beta chains from one sample, sequenced in a study of patients and donors after allogeneic stem cell transplantation. One entry per CDR3 protein results from TCRdb running MiXCR on the RT-PCR reads. Among more than 850,000 distinct CDR3 sequences listed, roughly 18% were seen once. The material sequenced was blood, either unsorted or a sorted T cell fraction (not recorded which). Source of these receptors: a human donor who was either an allogeneic HSCT recipient or a stem cell or donor lymphocyte infusion donor (not recorded which). It is not recorded whose cells these are; they may come from a transplant donor. CDR3s include the opening cysteine and the closing phenylalanine or tryptophan. A D gene is named only where the DNA matches it firmly. Rows may omit the clone size; those that give it use once, few, many or a size class.

CDR3 DNA | CDR3 protein | J gene | CDR3 length | V gene | clone size | D gene
TGTGCCAGCAGCCCTCGCGGGACAGAAGGCACAGATACGCAGTATTTT | CASSPRGTEGTDTQYF | TRBJ2-3 | 16 | TRBV7-9 | - | -
TGTGCCAGCGGATCGAGGGACTATGGCTACACCTTC | CASGSRDYGYTF | TRBJ1-2 | 12 | TRBV12-3/TRBV12-4 | - | -
TGTGCCAGCAGTTCCCTGACAGTTCCGAATGAAAAACTGTTTTTT | CASSSLTVPNEKLFF | TRBJ1-4 | 15 | TRBV12-3/TRBV12-4 | few | -
TGCGCCAGCAGCCCCAGGGTTATAGGGAACACTGAAGCTTTCTTT | CASSPRVIGNTEAFF | TRBJ1-1 | 15 | TRBV5-1 | - | -
TGCAGTGCTAGAGTACAGGGACCATCTCAGTATTTT | CSARVQGPSQYF | TRBJ2-3 | 12 | TRBV20-1 | - | -
TGCTGCGCCCGGGCAGAACTATACGAGCAGTACTTC | CCARAELYEQYF | TRBJ2-7 | 12 | TRBV20-1 | - | -
TGCAGTGCTAGAACTAGCGGGAGGGCCGCACCTAATGAGCAGTTCTTC | CSARTSGRAAPNEQFF | TRBJ2-1 | 16 | TRBV20-1 | - | TRBD2
TGTGCCAGCAGCGGAGACAGGGTCAACACCGGGGAGCTGTTTTTT | CASSGDRVNTGELFF | TRBJ2-2 | 15 | TRBV12-3/TRBV12-4 | - | TRBD1
TGTGCCAGCAGCTTTAGCGGACACACAGATACGCAGTATTTT | CASSFSGHTDTQYF | TRBJ2-3 | 14 | TRBV5-8 | - | -
TGTGCCAGCAGTTACTCGGAGGGGAACACTGAAGCTTTCTTT | CASSYSEGNTEAFF | TRBJ1-1 | 14 | TRBV6-5 | few | -